This T cell receptor (beta chain) was documented in a study of Graves' ophthalmopathy and Graves' hyperthyroidism. Overall study: Peripheral blood was gathered at the point of initial diagnosis, before any treatment started.

RNA transcripts served as template for amplifying TCR beta CDR3 sequences. First-round RT-PCR relied on HTBI primers, and a second-round multiplex PCR came next. Each CDR3 protein is one row after TCRdb ran MiXCR on the multiplex PCR reads. The sample has more than 150,000 distinct CDR3 sequences, less than 45% seen once. This clonotype was counted ten times or more. Its specificity is not known. V gave up 1 base and J gave up 4 bases; unmatched junction bases: 2. The length of the CDR3 is 15 residues. Germline CDR1 is SNHLY and CDR2 is FYNNEI. Study results and limitations: Cross-validated, the 13-signature model showed 87.88%/81.08% sensitivity/specificity, and 80%/75% in the test set. Sensitivity of about 67% and specificity of roughly 78% were achieved by the model that predicted ophthalmopathy progression. Blood also harbored most expanded thyroid clonotypes above 0.001 frequency.

The genes are TRBV2 and TRBJ1-2; 11 positions match TRBD1. The receptor was derived from a woman aged 40 to 49 with Graves' ophthalmopathy. The sequenced material came from peripheral blood. CDR3 loop: CASSEGTGGVYGYTF. Here the CDR3 DNA reads TGTGCCAGCAGTGAAGGGACAGGGGGCGTCTATGGCTACACCTTC.